What follows are 31 T cell receptor beta chains derived from one specimen sequenced in a study of T cells in tuberculosis (dated by TCRdb to between 2018 and 2020). The library was prepared using the immunoSEQ multiplex PCR assay. As stored in TCRdb, this immuneACCESS dataset retains in-frame rearrangements with V and J assigned. A fraction of the clones does not appear; measured against another copy, unresolved V genes explain less than half of the discrepancy, and the remainder lacks a known reason. The sample table contains about 7,700 clones; only one count was recorded for roughly 94% of them. The ten top clones hold more than 9% of the sample. The sample was PBMCs. These receptors all stem from an adult with tuberculosis.

V gene TRBV23-1 combines with J gene TRBJ2-3; D might be TRBD2 (5 bases). TRBV23-1 is treated as an ORF (open reading frame) with a function not yet certain. Trimming stripped 4 bases from V and 0 bases from J, with 11 bases between. CDR3 length: 15 residues. The CDR3 spells CASSPEVGSTDTQYF. The CDR3 DNA sequence: TGCGCCAGCAGTCCGGAGGTAGGAAGCACAGATACGCAGTATTTT.

The rearrangement uses TRBV30 and TRBJ1-1; possible D gene TRBD1, 6 bases. The CDR3 is 16 residues long. The V gene lost 0 bases and the J gene lost 5 bases, with 19 bases spanning the gap. Germline values: CDR1 GTSNPN, CDR2 SVGIG (reference sequence). The chain's CDR3 is CAWSVARGGGWTEAFF. The CDR3 nucleotides read TGTGCCTGGAGTGTAGCCCGGGGTGGGGGCTGGACTGAAGCTTTCTTT.

The J gene is TRBJ1-2, the V gene TRBV14; 8 bases align to TRBD1. The CDR3 is made up of 15 amino acids. Germline assignment: CDR1 SGHDN and CDR2 FVKESK. The ends lost 3 bases at V and 3 bases at J; junction bases unmatched: 6. The CDR3 region has the DNA TGTGCCAGCAGCCACACGACAGGGGTATACTATGGCTACACCTTC. Protein product: CASSHTTGVYYGYTF. Combining the CDR3 with reference TRBV14 and TRBJ1-2 gives the whole variable domain EAGVTQFPSHSVIEKGQTVTLRCDPISGHDNLYWYRRVMGKEIKFLLHFVKESKQDESGMPNNRFLAERTGGTYSTLKVQPAELEDSGVYFCASSHTTGVYYGYTFGSGTRLTVV.

This sequence joins TRBV9 and TRBJ2-3; D is unclear. This CDR3 has 14 residues. Germline V lookup: CDR1 SGDLS, CDR2 YYNGEE. Deletions cut 0 bases from V and 2 bases from J, with 7 bases between. The CDR3 coding sequence is TGTGCCAGCAGCGTAGGTCACTACACAGATACGCAGTATTTT. Its protein product is CASSVGHYTDTQYF.

The DNA of the CDR3 is TGTGCCAGCAGCTGGGGACAGGGCGACGAGCAGTACTTC. Amino acid sequence: CASSWGQGDEQYF. The chain joins TRBV5-6 to TRBJ2-7, with 9 positions matching TRBD1. The V and J ends lost 3 bases and 5 bases, in that order; junction bases with no gene match: 3. The CDR3 covers 13 residues. Germline V gives CDR1 SGHDT, CDR2 YYEEEE.

V is TRBV6-1 and J is TRBJ2-5; D possibly corresponds to TRBD1 (6 bases). Trimming took off 4 bases at V and 1 base at J, with 16 bases between the two ends. Germline loops: CDR1 MNHNS, CDR2 SASEGT. The CDR3 is 16 amino acids. The CDR3 loop reads CASSGTGWGFQETQYF. CDR3 nucleotide sequence: TGTGCCAGCAGTGGAACAGGGTGGGGTTTCCAAGAGACCCAGTACTTC.

The rearrangement links TRBV5-1 to TRBJ1-2; D is uncertain. The germline V gene encodes CDR1 SGHRS and CDR2 YFSETQ. The CDR3 spans 13 residues. V was cut by 0 bases and J by 8 bases, with 11 bases left in between. For the CDR3, the DNA is TGCGCCAGCAGCTTGGTGGGCCCTCGGGGCTACACCTTC. It is translated as CASSLVGPRGYTF.

Only one count was recorded for this clone. The chain employs TRBV10-3 and TRBJ2-4, with 8 bases lining up with TRBD1. V trimming: 3 bases; J trimming: 7 bases; junction bases outside the gene matches: 17. This CDR3 has 18 amino acids. Germline CDR1 and CDR2: ENHRY and SYGVKD. The CDR3 region has the DNA TGTGCCATCAGTGATATACCCGGGACAGGCCTTATCGGGAACATTCAGTACTTC. Translated, it gives CAISDIPGTGLIGNIQYF.

The chain combines TRBV9 with TRBJ2-7; 11 nucleotides line up with TRBD2. The CDR3 loop spans 14 amino acids. Germline CDR1 and CDR2: SGDLS and YYNGEE. The junction had 9 bases not matched to a gene; V was cut back by 8 bases and J by 5 bases. The CDR3 spells CASSTSGSVDEQYF. The CDR3 DNA follows: TGTGCCAGTTCCACTAGCGGGAGTGTGGACGAGCAGTACTTC. The full variable domain, with the rest looked up from reference TRBV9 and TRBJ2-7, is DSGVTQTPKHLITATGQRVTLRCSPRSGDLSVYWYQQSLDQGLQFLIQYYNGEERAKGNILERFSAQQFPDLHSELNLSSLELGDSALYFCASSTSGSVDEQYFGPGTRLTVT.

The chain carries TRBV19 and TRBJ2-2; weak D call: TRBD2 (6 bases). The CDR3 is 13 amino acids. V shed 9 bases and J shed 6 bases, with 14 bases lying between them. From germline, CDR1 is LNHDA and CDR2 SQIVND (reference sequence). The CDR3 nucleotides read TGTGCCAGCGCGGGAATCCGGCCCGGGGAGCTGTTTTTT. Its translation: CASAGIRPGELFF.

This chain uses TRBV6-1 with TRBJ1-2, with D possibly TRBD1 on 6 matching bases. Germline V gene data show CDR1 as MNHNS and CDR2 as SASEGT. The CDR3 extends over 19 amino acids. V shed 4 bases and J shed 7 bases, with 31 bases lying between them. The DNA of the CDR3 is TGTGCCAGCAGTGCGGCAATCGACTATGAAACAGGGAGAAGAAGTGGCTACACCTTC. This sequence encodes CASSAAIDYETGRRSGYTF.

The chain combines TRBV5-6 with TRBJ2-5, with TRBD1 identical over 7 bases. CDR1 is SGHDT, CDR2 YYEEEE, per germline. The CDR3 extends over 15 amino acids. V lost 3 bases and J lost 5; bases outside the gene matches: 10. CDR3 coding DNA: TGTGCCAGCAGCTCTGTCACAGGGGTCAGGGAGACCCAGTACTTC. Its translation is CASSSVTGVRETQYF.

The chain employs TRBV30 and TRBJ2-7; the D gene is possibly TRBD2 (6 bases). Germline V lookup: CDR1 GTSNPN, CDR2 SVGIG (reference sequence). This CDR3 contains 11 residues. V was cut by 0 bases and J by 11 bases, with 11 bases left in between. The CDR3 protein is CAWSVGGSEYF. In DNA, the CDR3 is TGTGCCTGGAGTGTGGGGGGATCAGAGTACTTC.

The V call is TRBV9, the J call TRBJ2-3; 7 bases map to TRBD2. Unmatched junction bases numbered 5, after V lost 0 bases and J lost 4 bases. Germline CDR1 and CDR2: SGDLS and YYNGEE. The CDR3 is 15 amino acids. CDR3 sequence: CASSVDSGTSDTQYF. The CDR3 DNA sequence: TGTGCCAGCAGCGTAGACAGCGGGACCTCAGATACGCAGTATTTT. Based on the CDR3 plus reference TRBV9 and TRBJ2-3, the full variable domain is DSGVTQTPKHLITATGQRVTLRCSPRSGDLSVYWYQQSLDQGLQFLIQYYNGEERAKGNILERFSAQQFPDLHSELNLSSLELGDSALYFCASSVDSGTSDTQYFGPGTRLTVL.

Only one count was recorded for this clone. V and J are TRBV5-8 and TRBJ1-5; the match to TRBD1 covers 7 bases. Trimming at V came to 2 bases and at J to 0 bases, leaving 2 bases not matched to a gene. In germline, CDR1 is SGHTS, CDR2 YDEGEE. This CDR3 is built from 15 residues. CDR3 amino acids: CASSLGTVSNQPQHF. The CDR3 nucleotides read TGTGCCAGCAGCTTAGGGACAGTTAGCAATCAGCCCCAGCATTTT.

The chain links TRBV5-1 to TRBJ1-1; D gene unclear. The CDR3 is 12 residues long. Germline V gene lookup returns CDR1 SGHRS and CDR2 YFSETQ. V gave up 0 bases and J gave up 7 bases, with 7 bases separating them. In DNA form, the CDR3 reads TGCGCCAGCAGCTTGGGTCCAGATGAAGCTTTCTTT. It encodes CASSLGPDEAFF.

This clone came up once. This chain links TRBV13 with TRBJ1-3; tentative D call: TRBD1 (6 bases). With 3 bases removed from V and 7 bases from J, the gap between germline ends came to 19 bases. Germline CDR1 reads PRHDT; CDR2 reads FYEKMQ (reference sequence). The CDR3 consists of 16 residues. CDR3 region: CASSLGTGYNVNTIYF. For the CDR3, the DNA is TGTGCCAGCAGCTTGGGTACAGGGTATAATGTCAACACCATATATTTT.

In this sample, this clone turned up a few times. The V gene is TRBV18, the J gene TRBJ1-5, with a tentative D call TRBD1 (6 bases). Between the trimmed V and J ends, which lost 5 bases and 1 base, there was a span of 12 bases. This CDR3 has 15 amino acids. Germline CDR1 reads KGHSH; CDR2 reads LQKENI. This chain's CDR3 is CASSFEGGSNQPQHF. CDR3 nucleotides: TGTGCCAGCTCATTCGAGGGGGGGAGCAATCAGCCCCAGCATTTT.

The chain uses TRBV7-3 and TRBJ1-1; D perhaps matches TRBD1 (5 bases). The CDR3 is made up of 13 amino acids. Germline assignment: CDR1 SGHTA and CDR2 FQGTGA. V shed 1 base and J shed 6 bases, with 9 bases lying between them. The DNA of the CDR3 is TGTGCCAGCAGCTTAAGCTCGACAGCTGAAGCTTTCTTT. Amino acid sequence: CASSLSSTAEAFF.

CDR3 residues: CASSRIGYEQYF. Here the CDR3 DNA reads TGCGCCAGCAGCCGCATCGGCTACGAGCAGTACTTC. V usage is TRBV4-1 and J usage is TRBJ2-7; D uncertain. Germline CDR1 reads MGHRA; CDR2 reads YSYEKL. V was clipped by 4 bases and J by 3 bases, with 7 bases between them. The CDR3 sequence is 12 residues long.

The chain links TRBV7-3 to TRBJ1-1; D unclear. Trimming stripped 5 bases from V and 1 base from J, with 8 bases between. The CDR3 has 13 amino acids. In germline, CDR1 is SGHTA, CDR2 FQGTGA. Here the CDR3 reads CASSPTANTEAFF. CDR3 nucleotides: TGTGCCAGCAGCCCCACAGCGAACACTGAAGCTTTCTTT.

The chain joins TRBV7-2 to TRBJ2-2; tentative D call: TRBD2 (6 bases). The CDR3 is 15 amino acids. V dropped 0 bases and J dropped 1 base, with 6 bases sitting between them. The germline V gene has CDR1 SGHTA and CDR2 FQGNSA. The CDR3 is CASSLAGGNTGELFF. DNA of the CDR3: TGTGCCAGCAGCTTAGCGGGGGGGAACACCGGGGAGCTGTTTTTT.

The chain links TRBV5-4 to TRBJ2-7, with 8 bases lining up with TRBD1. V trimming: 1 base; J trimming: 3 bases; junction bases outside the gene matches: 9. The CDR3 extends over 16 amino acids. Germline CDR1 and CDR2: SGHNT and YYREEE (reference sequence). The CDR3 is CASSLTQGARGYEQYF. The CDR3 coding sequence is TGTGCCAGCAGCTTGACTCAGGGGGCGCGGGGCTACGAGCAGTACTTC.

This clone was detected only once. The rearrangement links TRBV19 to TRBJ2-3; D remains ambiguous. This CDR3 has 13 amino acids. Germline V lookup: CDR1 LNHDA, CDR2 SQIVND (reference sequence). V was trimmed by 3 bases and J by 2 bases, leaving 6 bases between them. The CDR3 sequence is CASSIDITDTQYF. DNA of the CDR3: TGTGCCAGTAGTATCGACATCACAGATACGCAGTATTTT. Full variable domain (remainder filled in from reference TRBV19 and TRBJ2-3): DGGITQSPKYLFRKEGQNVTLSCEQNLNHDAMYWYRQDPGQGLRLIYYSQIVNDFQKGDIAEGYSVSREKKESFPLTVTSAQKNPTAFYLCASSIDITDTQYFGPGTRLTVL.

The chain uses TRBV27 and TRBJ2-7; D gene ambiguous. Trimming took 3 bases from V and 3 from J, leaving 12 bases between them. Germline CDR1 and CDR2: MNHEY and SMNVEV (reference sequence). The CDR3 loop spans 14 amino acids. The CDR3 DNA reads TGTGCCAGCAGTTTGTACGGGTTCCACTACGAGCAGTACTTC. This codes for CASSLYGFHYEQYF.

The chain carries TRBV2 and TRBJ2-3; 8 positions agree with TRBD2. The trim removed 10 bases at V and 0 bases at J, leaving 6 bases unmatched. This CDR3 has 14 residues. CDR1 SNHLY and CDR2 FYNNEI come from the germline V gene. CDR3 coding DNA: TGTGCCACCAAGCGGGGGCTTAGCACAGATACGCAGTATTTT. Its translation: CATKRGLSTDTQYF.

The chain is built from TRBV9 and TRBJ1-4, with D possibly being TRBD1 (5 bases). The V end lost 2 bases, the J end lost 0 bases, and 8 bases lay between the germline ends. The CDR3 runs to 15 residues. Germline CDR1 is SGDLS and CDR2 is YYNGEE. CDR3 bases: TGTGCCAGCAGCGTCACAGGTTCAACTAATGAAAAACTGTTTTTT. The encoded protein is CASSVTGSTNEKLFF.

The genes are TRBV6-5 and TRBJ1-4; possible D gene TRBD1, 5 bases. CDR3 length: 14 amino acids. From germline, CDR1 is MNHEY and CDR2 SVGAGI. V was shortened by 5 bases and J by 7 bases, with 14 bases between the two germline ends. Here the CDR3 DNA reads TGTGCCAGCAGTACGTCCCAGGGTGGTGAAAAACTGTTTTTT. It codes for CASSTSQGGEKLFF.

The J gene is TRBJ2-2, the V gene TRBV5-1; perhaps TRBD2 as D (6 bases). The CDR3 runs to 14 residues. V dropped 6 bases and J dropped 4 bases, with 13 bases sitting between them. Germline V CDR1 and CDR2: SGHRS, YFSETQ. As DNA, the CDR3 is TGCGCCAGCACGACGGGGGACGGCACCGGGGAGCTGTTTTTT. Translation: CASTTGDGTGELFF. Supplemented by reference TRBV5-1 and TRBJ2-2, the full variable domain reads KAGVTQTPRYLIKTRGQQVTLSCSPISGHRSVSWYQQTPGQGLQFLFEYFSETQRNKGNFPGRFSGRQFSNSRSEMNVSTLELGDSALYLCASTTGDGTGELFFGEGSRLTVL.

The genes are TRBV15 and TRBJ2-7; 7 bases are shared with TRBD1. This CDR3 has 14 amino acids. Looked up from germline, CDR1 is LNHNV and CDR2 is YYDKDF (reference sequence). V gave up 3 bases and J gave up 7 bases; unmatched junction bases: 9. Written as DNA, the CDR3 is TGTGCCACCAGCAGTGGGGACCACAGGGGTGAGCAGTACTTC. Protein product: CATSSGDHRGEQYF.

The rearrangement links TRBV25-1 to TRBJ2-7; D is possibly TRBD2 (6 bases). The V gene lost 2 bases and the J gene lost 3 bases, with 20 bases spanning the gap. This CDR3 spans 17 amino acids. Germline CDR1 is MGHDK and CDR2 is SYGVNS. The CDR3 sequence is CASSESGSGNKLYEQYF. The CDR3 DNA follows: TGTGCCAGCAGTGAAAGCGGGTCCGGGAATAAGCTCTACGAGCAGTACTTC.